The T cell receptor beta chain described here comes from a study of shared clonotypes between healthy human individuals. Generated by immunoSEQ multiplex PCR, the TCRdb table keeps only in-frame clones and is missing some. The sample yields hundreds of thousands of clones, less than 98% seen once. The CDR3 loop spans 11 amino acids. The germline V gene has CDR1 SNHLY and CDR2 FYNNEI. About this clone: One end of the junction fails to match germline, which may point to a read error.

The receptor was derived from a woman in her 30s in good health. The chain combines TRBV2 with TRBJ1-2, with TRBD1 matching 7 bases. The sample taken for sequencing was naive CD4+ T cells sorted from blood. Subset indicated: CD45RA+ positively selected. As DNA, the CDR3 is TGTGCCAGCAGTGGACTGACAGGGAAGGCCTTC. Protein: CASSGLTGKAF.